The 24 T cell receptor beta chains reported below all come from one sample, sequenced in a study of glioma-infiltrating T cells. The iRepertoire nested amplicon-rescue multiplex PCR amplified TCR alpha and beta CDR3s from RNA. MiXCR, run by TCRdb on the multiplex PCR reads, gives a single entry per CDR3 protein. The data hold roughly 100,000 distinct CDR3 sequences, with 29% observed a single time. The sequenced sample consisted of glioma tissue, nonneoplastic brain tissue, or PBMCs (not recorded which). The source of these receptors is a human donor with low-grade glioma or glioblastoma, undergoing nonglioma brain surgery, or in good health (not recorded which).

This clonotype has only a few counts. The chain links TRBV5-4 to TRBJ2-3; TRBD2 agrees at 7 bases. Germline V gene lookup returns CDR1 SGHNT and CDR2 YYREEE (reference sequence). The CDR3 contains 15 residues. The V segment lost 0 bases and the J segment 5 bases; nucleotides outside the gene matches: 6. The CDR3 reads CASSLGGRVQDTQYF. The CDR3 region has the DNA TGTGCCAGCAGCTTGGGAGGGAGGGTGCAAGATACGCAGTATTTT.

This clonotype showed up many times. The genes are TRBV24-1 and TRBJ1-2; weak D call: TRBD1 (5 bases). Germline CDR1 and CDR2: KGHDR and SFDVKD. V gave up 4 bases and J gave up 7 bases, with 15 bases separating them. The CDR3 contains 14 residues. CDR3 sequence reads: CATSESMGRGGYTF. CDR3 DNA sequence: TGTGCCACCAGTGAATCGATGGGGAGGGGTGGCTACACCTTC.

This clonotype was picked up a small number of times. This chain joins TRBV11-2 and TRBJ2-2, with D possibly TRBD2 on 6 matching bases. This CDR3 is built from 15 residues. In germline, CDR1 is SGHAT, CDR2 FQNNGV. Trimming removed 5 bases from V and 3 bases from J, with 13 bases in between. The CDR3 nucleotides are TGTGCCAGCAGCCTTAGCGGAGAACACACCGGGGAGCTGTTTTTT. Translation: CASSLSGEHTGELFF.

This clonotype was recorded at least ten times. V gene TRBV20-1 combines with J gene TRBJ1-6; TRBD1 aligns across 8 bases. Looked up from germline, CDR1 is DFQATT and CDR2 is SNEGSKA (reference sequence). V gave up 3 bases and J gave up 4 bases; unmatched junction bases: 5. This CDR3 is built from 15 residues. The CDR3 DNA follows: TGCAGTGCTAGTGACAGGGGCTCATATAATTCACCCCTCCACTTT. Protein product: CSASDRGSYNSPLHF.

This clonotype was seen only once. Compared with germline, one end of the junction differs, possibly owing to a read error. J is TRBJ2-3 and V is TRBV13; D is unresolved. The CDR3 has 15 residues. Looked up from germline, CDR1 is PRHDT and CDR2 is FYEKMQ (reference sequence). As DNA, the CDR3 is TGTGCCAGCAGCTCCGGACCAACAAGCACATATACGCAGTATTTT. It translates to CASSSGPTSTYTQYF.

This clonotype was recorded many times. The gene calls are TRBV6-2 or TRBV6-3 and TRBJ2-2; TRBD1 aligns across 11 bases. Germline lookup yields CDR1 MNHEY and CDR2 SVGEGT. The CDR3 extends over 16 amino acids. The trim removed 2 bases at V and 1 base at J, leaving 0 bases unmatched. The CDR3 DNA is TGTGCCAGCAGTTACGGGACAGGGGGGAACACCGGGGAGCTGTTTTTT. Amino acid sequence: CASSYGTGGNTGELFF.

This chain links TRBV19 with TRBJ2-5; a weak D match, TRBD2 (6 bases). This CDR3 has 14 residues. Germline V gene data show CDR1 as LNHDA and CDR2 as SQIVND (reference sequence). The germline V and J ends were trimmed by 5 bases and 7 bases, with 17 bases remaining between them. CDR3 nucleotides: TGTGCCAGTAGTCCTCATATAGCGGTCAGGACCCAGTACTTC. It specifies CASSPHIAVRTQYF.

In this sample, this clonotype turned up many times. J is TRBJ2-3 and V is TRBV7-6; possibly TRBD2 for D (5 bases). V lost 5 bases and J 2 bases, leaving 17 bases between the germline ends. The CDR3 runs to 16 residues. The germline CDR1 and CDR2 sequences are SGHVS and FNYEAQ. The CDR3 DNA reads TGTGCCAGCAGCATAGGAAGAGACTACCTCACAGATACGCAGTATTTT. Its translation is CASSIGRDYLTDTQYF.

Ten or more counts support this clonotype. The chain uses TRBV7-2 and TRBJ2-7; no clear D. This CDR3 comprises 13 residues. The V gene lost 8 bases and the J gene lost 2 bases, with 13 bases spanning the gap. Germline V lookup: CDR1 SGHTA, CDR2 FQGNSA. The CDR3 spells CASDQGTTYEQYF. The CDR3 nucleotides are TGTGCCAGCGACCAAGGCACAACCTACGAGCAGTACTTC.

The gene calls are TRBV9 and TRBJ2-5; the match to TRBD1 covers 7 bases. With 3 bases clipped from V and 2 bases from J, the junction kept 7 bases outside the gene matches. There are 15 residues in the CDR3. Germline V gene sequence: CDR1 SGDLS, CDR2 YYNGEE. The CDR3 DNA follows: TGTGCCAGCAGCGCCGTGGGACAGATACAAGAGACCCAGTACTTC. Translation: CASSAVGQIQETQYF. Combining the CDR3 with reference TRBV9 and TRBJ2-5 gives the whole variable domain DSGVTQTPKHLITATGQRVTLRCSPRSGDLSVYWYQQSLDQGLQFLIQYYNGEERAKGNILERFSAQQFPDLHSELNLSSLELGDSALYFCASSAVGQIQETQYFGPGTRLLVL.

This clonotype was seen at least ten times. The V call is TRBV7-6, the J call TRBJ2-3; TRBD2 aligns across 9 bases. Germline V lookup: CDR1 SGHVS, CDR2 FNYEAQ. The CDR3 consists of 17 residues. The junction had 9 bases not matched to a gene; V was cut back by 3 bases and J by 2 bases. CDR3 protein: CASSFGVAGEITDTQYF. CDR3 bases: TGTGCCAGCAGCTTCGGGGTAGCGGGGGAAATCACAGATACGCAGTATTTT.

This clonotype appeared many times. The rearrangement uses TRBV7-9 and TRBJ1-4; 9 bases match TRBD1. Germline V gene data show CDR1 as SEHNR and CDR2 as FQNEAQ (reference sequence). The J segment lost 7 bases and the V segment lost 7 bases, leaving 7 bases of the junction unmatched. The CDR3 runs to 14 residues. CDR3 nucleotides: TGTGCCAGCATTTTAACAGGGGGCAGTGAAAAACTGTTTTTT. This encodes CASILTGGSEKLFF.

The chain recombines TRBV12-3 or TRBV12-4 with TRBJ2-7; 7 bases are a match to TRBD1. The CDR3 sequence is 14 residues long. J lost 1 base, V lost 8 bases, and 8 bases had no gene match. CDR3 nucleotides: TGTGCCAGCGAGAGAGGGGGCACGTCCTACGAGCAGTACTTC. Amino acid sequence: CASERGGTSYEQYF.

This clonotype was observed at least ten times. V gene TRBV2 combines with J gene TRBJ2-3, with 8 bases lining up with TRBD1. After removal of 8 bases from V and 3 bases from J, the junction contained 7 bases not matched to a gene. This CDR3 region has 14 residues. Germline V gene data show CDR1 as SNHLY and CDR2 as FYNNEI. The DNA of the CDR3 is TGTGCCAGCCAAGGACAGGGTGTTACAGATACGCAGTATTTT. Translation: CASQGQGVTDTQYF.

In the case of this clonotype: Just one base apart from a much larger clone, this may be a read error. The chain has TRBV6-1 and TRBJ1-1; the D is unclear. This CDR3 is built from 13 residues. CDR1 is MNHNS and CDR2 is SASEGT in the germline V gene. Written as DNA, the CDR3 is TGTGCCAGCAGAGGAAGTTGGAACACTGAATCTTTCTTT. Translating gives CASRGSWNTESFF.

This chain joins TRBV5-1 and TRBJ2-5; D is undetermined. Germline V gene data show CDR1 as SGHRS and CDR2 as YFSETQ. The CDR3 runs to 13 residues. The V and J ends lost 0 bases and 0 bases respectively, with 3 bases between them. This chain's CDR3 is CASSLDNQETQYF. The CDR3 DNA is TGCGCCAGCAGCTTGGACAACCAAGAGACCCAGTACTTC.

The sample holds many counts of this clonotype. This sequence joins TRBV20-1 and TRBJ2-3; 9 bases are a match to TRBD1. The germline V gene has CDR1 DFQATT and CDR2 SNEGSKA (reference sequence). J was trimmed by 2 bases and V by 7 bases; bases with no gene match: 16. This CDR3 comprises 17 residues. The CDR3: CSVVAGTGSGVTDTQYF. The DNA for the CDR3 is TGCAGTGTTGTAGCCGGGACAGGGAGCGGGGTCACAGATACGCAGTATTTT.

This clonotype appeared a few times. The CDR3 sequence is CASSSTGTGVQPQHF. Written as DNA, the CDR3 is TGTGCCAGCAGCTCAACCGGGACAGGGGTTCAGCCCCAGCATTTT. This sequence joins TRBV7-9 and TRBJ1-5; 10 bases are shared with TRBD1. This CDR3 has 15 residues. The V gene's germline CDR1 is SEHNR and CDR2 FQNEAQ (reference sequence). The V and J ends lost 4 bases and 6 bases, in that order; junction bases with no gene match: 6.

Concerning this clonotype itself: A read error is possible here, since a much larger clone lies one base away. The chain carries TRBV28 and TRBJ1-2, with 8 bases fitting TRBD1. The germline V gene has CDR1 MDHEN and CDR2 SYDVKM. The CDR3 runs 16 residues. The V segment lost 7 bases and the J segment 8 bases; nucleotides outside the gene matches: 18. The CDR3 DNA reads TGTGCCAGCACTCTATCGACAGGGGCTCTCGGTTGGGGCTACACCTTC. This encodes CASTLSTGALGWGYTF.

Details on this clonotype: An end of the junction differs from the germline gene, which may be a read error. The chain combines TRBV7-7 with TRBJ2-7; possible D gene TRBD1, 6 bases. The CDR3 is 13 amino acids. Germline assignment: CDR1 SSHAT and CDR2 FNYEAQ (reference sequence). CDR3 in amino acids: CASSPQGTYEQYF. The CDR3 DNA sequence: TGTGCTAGCAGCCCACAGGGAACCTACGAGCAGTACTTC. The full variable domain, its missing parts supplied by reference TRBV7-7 and TRBJ2-7, is GAGVSQSPRYKVTKRGQDVTLRCDPISSHATLYWYQQALGQGPEFLTYFNYEAQPDKSGLPSDRFSAERPEGSISTLTIQRTEQRDSAMYRCASSPQGTYEQYFGPGTRLTVT.

Many counts were recorded for this clonotype. The rearrangement links TRBV20-1 to TRBJ1-1; a possible D gene is TRBD1 (5 bases). Trimming shortened V by 5 bases and J by 5 bases, and 15 bases separated the two germline ends. The CDR3 consists of 13 residues. The germline V gene has CDR1 DFQATT and CDR2 SNEGSKA (reference sequence). The CDR3 DNA is TGCAGTGCTCGCGGGGTCCGGGGGACTGAAGCTTTCTTT. The encoded protein is CSARGVRGTEAFF.

This chain joins TRBV20-1 and TRBJ2-1; the match to TRBD1 covers 7 bases. Looked up from germline, CDR1 is DFQATT and CDR2 is SNEGSKA (reference sequence). The CDR3 covers 15 residues. V trimming: 3 bases; J trimming: 3 bases; junction bases outside the gene matches: 8. CDR3 in amino acids: CSASSGTEDYNEQFF. In DNA, the CDR3 is TGCAGTGCTAGCTCCGGGACAGAGGACTACAATGAGCAGTTCTTC.

CDR3 amino acids: CASTPERDSNYGYTF. The CDR3 DNA sequence: TGTGCCAGTACCCCAGAGCGAGACAGTAACTATGGCTACACCTTC. This chain joins TRBV19 and TRBJ1-2; TRBD1 is a possible D gene (5 bases). V dropped 7 bases and J dropped 1 base, with 16 bases sitting between them. The CDR3 spans 15 residues. The germline V gene has CDR1 LNHDA and CDR2 SQIVND (reference sequence).

This clonotype was detected ten times or more. The chain uses TRBV7-6 and TRBJ1-1; maybe TRBD1 (6 bases). CDR1 is SGHVS and CDR2 is FNYEAQ in the germline V gene. With 11 bases removed from V and 0 bases from J, the gap between germline ends came to 19 bases. The CDR3 contains 15 residues. CDR3 region: CAVRGGGKMNTEAFF. In DNA form, the CDR3 reads TGTGCCGTCCGAGGGGGGGGAAAAATGAACACTGAAGCTTTCTTT. Full variable domain (remainder filled in from reference TRBV7-6 and TRBJ1-1): GAGVSQSPRYKVTKRGQDVALRCDPISGHVSLYWYRQALGQGPEFLTYFNYEAQQDKSGLPNDRFSAERPEGSISTLTIQRTEQRDSAMYRCAVRGGGKMNTEAFFGQGTRLTVV.